These 30 T cell receptor beta chains share one sample of origin, sequenced in a study of blood T cell repertoires in COVID-19. The repertoire was sequenced with immunoSEQ multiplex PCR; TCRdb's copy has only in-frame clones and lacks some. Among tens of thousands of clones, 87% were seen once, and the ten largest hold under 6.5%. The specimen was peripheral blood. The receptors originated from a woman aged 55-75 years with COVID-19, enrolled during active disease.

Remarks on this clone: This sample includes further DNA sequences coding for the same CDR3. The DNA for the CDR3 is TGTGCCAGCAGTTACTCGTCAGGGGGCTACGAGCAGTACTTC. It encodes CASSYSSGGYEQYF. The chain has TRBV6-5 and TRBJ2-7, with 7 bases fitting TRBD1. Unmatched junction bases numbered 2, after V lost 0 bases and J lost 3 bases. The germline V gene encodes CDR1 MNHEY and CDR2 SVGAGI. CDR3 length: 14 residues.

The genes are TRBV30 and TRBJ1-1; 8 bases line up with TRBD1. This CDR3 spans 16 amino acids. CDR1 and CDR2 from the germline V gene are GTSNPN and SVGIG (reference sequence). V shed 3 bases and J 5 bases; nucleotides not matched to a gene: 14. The CDR3 DNA reads as TGTGCCTGGAGGCCGACAGGGGTTCGTGGTTGGACTGAAGCTTTCTTT. The encoded protein is CAWRPTGVRGWTEAFF. The full variable domain, with the rest looked up from reference TRBV30 and TRBJ1-1, is SQTIHQWPATLVQPVGSPLSLECTVEGTSNPNLYWYRQAAGRGLQLLFYSVGIGQISSEVPQNLSASRPQDRQFILSSKKLLLSDSGFYLCAWRPTGVRGWTEAFFGQGTRLTVV.

This chain connects TRBV2 to TRBJ2-2; 13 positions match TRBD2. The CDR3 is 17 residues long. The germline CDR1 and CDR2 sequences are SNHLY and FYNNEI. V dropped 1 base and J dropped 5; count of bases not matched to a gene: 4. CDR3 region: CASSEGTSGSRTGELFF. The CDR3 region has the DNA TGTGCCAGCAGTGAAGGGACTAGCGGGAGTCGAACCGGGGAGCTGTTTTTT.

The chain links TRBV28 to TRBJ1-1; D is uncertain. The CDR3 is made up of 16 amino acids. V was trimmed by 5 bases and J by 4 bases, leaving 20 bases between them. Germline CDR1 is MDHEN and CDR2 is SYDVKM. CDR3 loop: CASSLRGLTWVTEAFF. CDR3 in DNA: TGTGCCAGCAGTCTACGAGGACTTACTTGGGTCACTGAAGCTTTCTTT.

The chain recombines TRBV28 with TRBJ1-1, with D unclear. CDR1 is MDHEN, CDR2 SYDVKM, per germline. Trimming took off 6 bases at V and 4 bases at J, with 6 bases between the two ends. The CDR3 loop spans 11 amino acids. CDR3 region: CASRGVTEAFF. The DNA of the CDR3 is TGTGCCAGCAGGGGAGTCACTGAAGCTTTCTTT.

The V and J genes are TRBV2 and TRBJ2-7; D is perhaps TRBD1 (6 bases). CDR1 SNHLY and CDR2 FYNNEI come from the germline V gene. The V end lost 9 bases, the J end lost 3 bases, and 18 bases lay between the germline ends. The CDR3 runs 14 residues. CDR3 region: CASITDRLHYEQYF. The CDR3 coding sequence is TGTGCCAGTATTACCGACAGGTTACACTACGAGCAGTACTTC.

This clone is a singleton in its sample. The rearrangement joins TRBV29-1 to TRBJ2-2; 8 bases map to TRBD1. V was pared by 6 bases and J by 0 bases, with 0 bases of the junction left unmatched. The CDR3 runs 13 residues. In germline, CDR1 is SQVTM, CDR2 ANQGSEA. CDR3 bases: TGCAGCGTGGACAGGGCGAACACCGGGGAGCTGTTTTTT. It translates to CSVDRANTGELFF.

The chain combines TRBV28 with TRBJ1-5; tentatively, D is TRBD1 (6 bases). The V end was cut by 5 bases, the J end by 7 bases, with 21 bases between. There are 16 residues in the CDR3. Per germline, CDR1 MDHEN and CDR2 SYDVKM. The CDR3 is CASSPLTGGVRQPQHF. The CDR3 region has the DNA TGTGCCAGCAGTCCGCTGACGGGGGGCGTTCGCCAGCCCCAGCATTTT.

Turning to this clone: This sample also contains other DNA sequences that code for the same CDR3. The chain uses TRBV28 and TRBJ1-4; TRBD1 aligns across 8 bases. The CDR3 consists of 14 residues. Per the germline V gene, CDR1 is MDHEN and CDR2 is SYDVKM. The V and J ends lost 6 bases and 7 bases, in that order; junction bases with no gene match: 7. The CDR3 DNA reads as TGTGCCAGCAGCCTGGACAGGGTAATTGAAAAACTGTTTTTT. It yields the protein CASSLDRVIEKLFF.

This chain joins TRBV4-2 and TRBJ2-1; 9 nucleotides align to TRBD2. J was trimmed by 6 bases and V by 6 bases; bases with no gene match: 15. Germline CDR1 is LGHNA and CDR2 is YNFKEQ. The CDR3 is 17 amino acids. The CDR3 coding sequence is TGTGCCAGCAGTAGGGCTAGCGGGATGTCGTCTATCAATGAGCAGTTCTTC. Translation gives CASSRASGMSSINEQFF.

The chain links TRBV19 to TRBJ2-3; no definite D call. The CDR3 loop spans 13 amino acids. V was pared by 2 bases and J by 4 bases, with 7 bases between. The germline gives CDR1 LNHDA, CDR2 SQIVND (reference sequence). The CDR3 region is CASSIILADTQYF. CDR3 in DNA: TGTGCCAGTAGTATAATTTTAGCAGATACGCAGTATTTT.

The V and J genes are TRBV7-3 and TRBJ1-1, with 7 bases lining up with TRBD1. V lost 5 bases, J lost 6 bases, and 12 bases stayed unmatched. The CDR3 contains 15 residues. The germline gives CDR1 SGHTA, CDR2 FQGTGA. The CDR3 bases are TGTGCCAGCAGCACTAATAGGGGGCTGGGGGCTGAAGCTTTCTTT. Its translation: CASSTNRGLGAEAFF. Filled out from reference TRBV7-3 and TRBJ1-1, the complete variable domain reads GAGVSQTPSNKVTEKGKYVELRCDPISGHTALYWYRQSLGQGPEFLIYFQGTGAADDSGLPNDRFFAVRPEGSVSTLKIQRTERGDSAVYLCASSTNRGLGAEAFFGQGTRLTVV.

The table lists this clone with a count of one. The gene calls are TRBV20-1 and TRBJ2-5, with 8 bases that match TRBD2. Trimming took 3 bases from V and 4 from J; bases not matched to a gene: 13. The CDR3 loop spans 16 amino acids. Germline V gives CDR1 DFQATT, CDR2 SNEGSKA (reference sequence). CDR3 residues: CSASGSGAGVSETQYF. The DNA of the CDR3 is TGCAGTGCTAGTGGGTCGGGAGCGGGAGTTTCAGAGACCCAGTACTTC.

The genes are TRBV7-3 and TRBJ2-2, with 7 bases fitting TRBD1. After removal of 5 bases from V and 1 base from J, the junction contained 1 base not matched to a gene. CDR1 SGHTA and CDR2 FQGTGA come from the germline V gene. This CDR3 is 14 amino acids long. The CDR3 DNA follows: TGTGCCAGCAGCCGACAGGGGAACACCGGGGAGCTGTTTTTT. The encoded protein is CASSRQGNTGELFF.

The chain combines TRBV30 with TRBJ1-6; the D gene is possibly TRBD1 (5 bases). The CDR3 has 13 amino acids. CDR1 and CDR2 (germline): GTSNPN, SVGIG (reference sequence). Trimming removed 2 bases at V and 12 bases at J, with 14 bases between. In DNA, the CDR3 is TGTGCCTGGAGTCTGGGGCCCACGGGACCCCTCCACTTT. This encodes CAWSLGPTGPLHF.

The chain combines TRBV6-1 with TRBJ1-4; D ambiguous. The CDR3 extends over 15 amino acids. The germline V gene encodes CDR1 MNHNS and CDR2 SASEGT. The V end lost 3 bases, the J end lost 0 bases, and 8 bases lay between the germline ends. DNA for the CDR3: TGTGCCAGCAGTGAGATCAGTGCAACTAATGAAAAACTGTTTTTT. Translating gives CASSEISATNEKLFF.

The chain has TRBV5-5 and TRBJ2-7; D uncertain. Germline CDR1 reads SGHKS; CDR2 reads YYEKEE (reference sequence). CDR3 length: 17 residues. Trimming stripped 4 bases from V and 2 bases from J, with 22 bases between. CDR3 nucleotides: TGTGCCAGCAGCCCAAGAGCCGGAGAAATTTCCCCCTACGAGCAGTACTTC. As protein: CASSPRAGEISPYEQYF.

This chain connects TRBV18 to TRBJ1-1, with D perhaps TRBD1 (5 bases). Germline values: CDR1 KGHSH, CDR2 LQKENI. This CDR3 comprises 15 residues. V was cut by 3 bases and J by 1 base, with 12 bases left in between. CDR3 protein: CASSPRGEGNTEAFF. The CDR3 coding sequence is TGTGCCAGCTCACCTCGGGGGGAGGGGAACACTGAAGCTTTCTTT.

The chain has TRBV5-4 and TRBJ1-4; no clear D gene. The V gene lost 1 base and the J gene lost 4 bases, with 2 bases spanning the gap. The CDR3 contains 12 residues. Germline loops: CDR1 SGHNT, CDR2 YYREEE (reference sequence). CDR3 loop: CASSLYNEKLFF. The DNA of the CDR3 is TGTGCCAGCAGCTTGTATAATGAAAAACTGTTTTTT. Using reference TRBV5-4 and TRBJ1-4 for the parts outside the CDR3, the full variable domain is ETGVTQSPTHLIKTRGQQVTLRCSSQSGHNTVSWYQQALGQGPQFIFQYYREEENGRGNFPPRFSGLQFPNYSSELNVNALELDDSALYLCASSLYNEKLFFGSGTQLSVL.

This clone was seen once. The V and J genes are TRBV28 and TRBJ2-5, with 10 bases matching TRBD2. V lost 2 bases, J lost 4 bases, and 7 bases stayed unmatched. The CDR3 sequence is 16 residues long. The germline V gene has CDR1 MDHEN and CDR2 SYDVKM. The CDR3 nucleotides read TGTGCCAGCAGTTTAATGGTAGCGGGAGGACGAGAGACCCAGTACTTC. Protein product: CASSLMVAGGRETQYF.

The chain has TRBV5-1 and TRBJ1-3; D is undetermined. Germline V gene sequence: CDR1 SGHRS, CDR2 YFSETQ. Trimming took off 0 bases at V and 2 bases at J, with 6 bases between the two ends. This CDR3 contains 14 residues. The DNA for the CDR3 is TGCGCCAGCAGCTTGGGGCCCACTGGAAACACCATATATTTT. Translation: CASSLGPTGNTIYF.

This clone was seen a few times. This chain uses TRBV6-1 with TRBJ2-7, with a tentative D call TRBD1 (5 bases). The length of the CDR3 is 14 residues. Germline V gives CDR1 MNHNS, CDR2 SASEGT. The V and J ends lost 0 bases and 6 bases respectively, with 12 bases between them. CDR3: CASSEAVQGGEQYF. The CDR3 DNA sequence: TGTGCCAGCAGTGAAGCAGTCCAGGGCGGCGAGCAGTACTTC.

The chain carries TRBV19 and TRBJ2-7, with 11 bases identical to TRBD1. From germline, CDR1 is LNHDA and CDR2 SQIVND (reference sequence). This CDR3 has 15 amino acids. The V and J ends lost 6 bases and 2 bases, in that order; junction bases with no gene match: 6. CDR3 residues: CASSPPGQGAYEQYF. For the CDR3, the DNA is TGTGCCAGTAGCCCTCCGGGACAGGGGGCCTACGAGCAGTACTTC.

This CDR3 is CASSLKPGLADINEQFF. In DNA form, the CDR3 reads TGTGCCAGCAGCCTCAAACCGGGACTAGCGGATATCAATGAGCAGTTCTTC. This chain links TRBV5-8 with TRBJ2-1; 11 positions match TRBD2. CDR1 is SGHTS, CDR2 YDEGEE, per germline. The length of the CDR3 is 17 residues. V lost 4 bases, J lost 6 bases, and 12 bases stayed unmatched.

The chain couples TRBV21-1 to TRBJ1-6. TRBV21-1 is described as a pseudogene. The CDR3 totals 16 residues. The CDR3 spells CASSKGVEGAGSPLHF. As DNA, the CDR3 is TGTGCCAGCAGCAAAGGGGTGGAAGGAGCGGGTTCACCCCTCCACTTT.

The chain has TRBV7-9 and TRBJ1-6; 10 bases are shared with TRBD1. This CDR3 spans 16 amino acids. V dropped 4 bases and J dropped 8; count of bases not matched to a gene: 8. Germline V gives CDR1 SEHNR, CDR2 FQNEAQ (reference sequence). The CDR3 DNA reads as TGTGCCAGCAGCTGGGTCGTAGGGACAGGGGATTCACCCCTCCACTTT. Its protein is CASSWVVGTGDSPLHF.

The chain joins TRBV5-1 to TRBJ1-1; 10 bases line up with TRBD1. Losses at the gene ends were 4 bases for V and 7 bases for J; bases not matched to a gene: 4. This CDR3 region has 13 residues. Germline V gives CDR1 SGHRS, CDR2 YFSETQ. CDR3 amino acids: CASSAGQGLEAFF. For the CDR3, the DNA is TGCGCCAGCAGCGCGGGACAGGGGCTTGAAGCTTTCTTT.

CDR3 sequence reads: CASSLKGLAGREQFF. The CDR3 nucleotides are TGTGCCAGCAGCTTGAAGGGACTAGCGGGACGGGAGCAGTTCTTC. The J gene is TRBJ2-1, the V gene TRBV5-8; 13 bases agree with TRBD2. Germline CDR1 SGHTS, CDR2 YDEGEE. The V and J ends lost 1 base and 10 bases, in that order; junction bases with no gene match: 5. The CDR3 loop spans 15 amino acids.

The chain uses TRBV28 and TRBJ1-5, with TRBD1 as a possible D gene (5 bases). This CDR3 is built from 17 residues. Trimming removed 6 bases from V and 5 bases from J, with 23 bases in between. Germline CDR1 reads MDHEN; CDR2 reads SYDVKM. CDR3 in DNA: TGTGCCAGCAGGACAATTACCGTGGCCAGGGTGGATCAGCCCCAGCATTTT. This gives the protein CASRTITVARVDQPQHF. The entire variable domain, with the rest obtained from reference TRBV28 and TRBJ1-5, is as follows: DVKVTQSSRYLVKRTGEKVFLECVQDMDHENMFWYRQDPGLGLRLIYFSYDVKMKEKGDIPEGYSVSREKKERFSLILESASTNQTSMYLCASRTITVARVDQPQHFGDGTRLSIL.

The chain joins TRBV28 to TRBJ1-4, with TRBD1 matching over 9 bases. V shed 5 bases, J shed 7 bases, and the junction held 8 bases outside the gene matches. Germline CDR1 reads MDHEN; CDR2 reads SYDVKM. The CDR3 loop spans 15 amino acids. This chain's CDR3 is CASSPTTGGIEKLFF. The CDR3 bases are TGTGCCAGCAGTCCAACGACAGGGGGGATTGAAAAACTGTTTTTT.